This TCR beta chain was profiled in a study of T cell repertoires and HLA-DP antigens (dated by TCRdb to 2017 to 2018). About the study as a whole: Using HeLa cells transduced to present allogeneic HLA-DP, the study set up an in vitro model of CD4+ T cell alloreactivity. One alloantigen differed from self by one peptide-binding groove amino acid, whereas the other differed by ten, modelling structurally similar versus dissimilar alloantigens. Of the three donors, two were male and one was female, and their ages ranged from the 18-to-29 age band up to the 60-to-69 age band. On average, 218.4 ng of DNA went in for sorted CD137+CD4+ samples, versus roughly 1,200 ng for pre-culture CD4+ samples. Results the study describes overall, beyond this receptor: Clones undetected before culture had an average cumulative frequency of about 38% against one allele versus 50.6% against the other. Limitations were identified as the inclusion of only a few donors, the use of a non-physiological HeLa antigen-presenting system, and the use of total CD4+ responder cells. Separate analysis of naive and memory CD4+ repertoires was not performed. Clonality of sorted CD137+ cells was similar against both alloantigens (roughly 0.39) and much higher than in pre-culture samples (around 0.044).

Trimming costs V 4 bases and J 12 bases, and their ends lie 17 bases apart. Based on the germline V gene, the CDR1 and CDR2 sequences are SGHTA and FQGNSA. The CDR3 starts with the cysteine, ends with the phenylalanine, and has 13 residues. Only the CDR3 portion is preserved as DNA: 39 bases, with reading frame beginning at the first base. Untouched CD4+ T cells were isolated from Ficoll-separated PBMC by magnetic bead negative selection, reaching an average purity of around 98%. Using magnetic beads, untouched CD4+ T cells were isolated from Ficoll-separated PBMC at about 98% purity, with only negligible CD8+ contamination. Peripheral blood mononuclear cells came from the buffy coats of three healthy blood donors, who served as the study's donors. Each of the three donors was CMV seronegative. Genomic DNA was extracted with the DNeasy Blood & Tissue Kit. For each subject, genomic DNA from sorted CD137+CD4+ cells and from pre-culture CD4+ baseline samples underwent TCRB sequencing.

On this clone: The target of this receptor is not known. No qualities accompany the bases; no much larger clone lies one base away.

TCRB CDR3 regions were amplified with the immunoSEQ multiplex PCR using forward primers for 54 TRBV segments and reverse primers for 13 TRBJ segments. For pre-culture CD4+ samples, sequencing was done at deep resolution with a target of 200,000 or so T cell genomes. Amplicons were sequenced on an Illumina HiSeq System, producing 87 bp reads covering the CDR3. The paper's data handling went like this. PCR and sequencing errors in the reads were corrected, and CDR3 regions were defined by aligning to IMGT reference sequences. Synthetic template pools were used to estimate the numbers of templates and unique rearrangements. Clonality was computed as 1 minus Pielou's evenness. The Daley-Smith estimator was used to estimate richness. Morisita's index served as the measure of repertoire overlap. A clone counted as low-abundance if it appeared in cultured samples but went undetected in the pre-culture repertoire of the same donor. Imported from immuneACCESS, the table was reduced by TCRdb to in-frame sequences with V and J called. These copies leave out some clones; in studies compared against another copy, an unresolved V gene accounts for under half, and the cause of the remainder is not known. That table gives V, J and clone size, and the DNA gave D and trimming. The sample yields around 100,000 clones; 80% to 95% were counted once. The ten largest clones add up to about 0.25% of the sample.

This receptor was obtained from a woman aged 18-29 years in good health and CMV-seronegative. Material: CD4+ T cells from PBMCs. The sequence joins TRBV7-2 to TRBJ2-3; TRBD2 is a possible D gene, resting on 6 matching bases. The DNA sequence is as follows: TGTGCCAGCAGCTCCGCGCGGGGAGGAGCACAGTATTTT. Translated, this gives CASSSARGGAQYF. Supplemented by the reference TRBV7-2 and TRBJ2-3 proteins around the CDR3, the complete variable domain is GAGVSQSPSNKVTEKGKDVELRCDPISGHTALYWYRQSLGQGLEFLIYFQGNSAPDKSGLPSDRFSAERTGGSVSTLTIQRTQQEDSAVYLCASSSARGGAQYFGPGTRLTVL.